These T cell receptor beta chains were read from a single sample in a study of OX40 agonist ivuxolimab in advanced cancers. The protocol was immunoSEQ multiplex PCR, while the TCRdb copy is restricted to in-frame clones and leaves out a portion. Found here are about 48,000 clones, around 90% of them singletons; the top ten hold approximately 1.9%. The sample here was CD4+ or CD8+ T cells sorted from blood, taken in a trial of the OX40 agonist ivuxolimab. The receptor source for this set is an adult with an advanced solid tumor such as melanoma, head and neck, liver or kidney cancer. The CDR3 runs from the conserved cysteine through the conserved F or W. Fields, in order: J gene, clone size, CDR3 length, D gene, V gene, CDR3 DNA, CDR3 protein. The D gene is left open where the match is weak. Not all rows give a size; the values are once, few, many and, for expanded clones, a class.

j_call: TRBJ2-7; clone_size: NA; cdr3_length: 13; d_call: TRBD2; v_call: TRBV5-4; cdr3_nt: TGTGCCAGCAGCTTGGGGGGGGGCTACGAGCAGTACTTC; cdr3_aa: CASSLGGGYEQYF
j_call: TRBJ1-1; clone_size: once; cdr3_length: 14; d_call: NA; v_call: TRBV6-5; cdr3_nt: TGTGCCAGCAGTTACGGACAGATGAACACTGAAGCTTTCTTT; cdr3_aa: CASSYGQMNTEAFF
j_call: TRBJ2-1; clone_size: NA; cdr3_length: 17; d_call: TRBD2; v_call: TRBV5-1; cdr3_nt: TGCGCCAGCAGCTTGGGACTAGCGGGAAGGTCCTACAATGAGCAGTTCTTC; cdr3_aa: CASSLGLAGRSYNEQFF
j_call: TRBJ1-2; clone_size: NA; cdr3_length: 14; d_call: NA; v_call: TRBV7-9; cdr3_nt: TGTGCCAGCAGCTTACCACTTACCTCCTATGGCTACACCTTC; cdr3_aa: CASSLPLTSYGYTF
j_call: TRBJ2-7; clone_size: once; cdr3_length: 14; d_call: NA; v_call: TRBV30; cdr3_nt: TGTGCCTGGAGTAAGTGGGGAATTCCTTACGAGCAGTACTTC; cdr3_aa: CAWSKWGIPYEQYF
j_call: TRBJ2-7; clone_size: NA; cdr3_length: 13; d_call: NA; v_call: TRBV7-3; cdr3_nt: TGTGCCAGCAGCTTAACGGAGACCTACGAGCAGTACTTC; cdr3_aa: CASSLTETYEQYF
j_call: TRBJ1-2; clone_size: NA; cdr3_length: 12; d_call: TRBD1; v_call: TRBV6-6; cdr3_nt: TGTGCCAGCAGTCAGGGACAGGGAGGCTACACCTTC; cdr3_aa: CASSQGQGGYTF
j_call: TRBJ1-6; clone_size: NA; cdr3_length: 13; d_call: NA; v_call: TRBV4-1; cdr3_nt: TGCGCCAGCAGCCAAGAAATGAGTGGACCCCTCCACTTT; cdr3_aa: CASSQEMSGPLHF
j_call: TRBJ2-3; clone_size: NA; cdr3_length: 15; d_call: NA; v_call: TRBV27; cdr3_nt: TGTGCCAGCAGTTCGGTCACTGAAAACACAGATACGCAGTATTTT; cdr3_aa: CASSSVTENTDTQYF
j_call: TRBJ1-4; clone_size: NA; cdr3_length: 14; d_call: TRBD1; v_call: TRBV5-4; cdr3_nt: TGTGCCAGCAGCCCTCGGACAGGGAATGAAAAACTGTTTTTT; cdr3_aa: CASSPRTGNEKLFF
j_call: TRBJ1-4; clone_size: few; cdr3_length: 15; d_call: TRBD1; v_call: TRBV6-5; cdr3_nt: TGTGCCAGCAGCCAGGGACAGGCGTCTAACGAAAAACTGTTTTTT; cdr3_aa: CASSQGQASNEKLFF
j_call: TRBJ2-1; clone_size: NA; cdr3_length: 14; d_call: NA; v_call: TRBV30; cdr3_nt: TGTGCCTGGAGTGTACGGCTAGCGATGAATGAGCAGTTCTTC; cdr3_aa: CAWSVRLAMNEQFF
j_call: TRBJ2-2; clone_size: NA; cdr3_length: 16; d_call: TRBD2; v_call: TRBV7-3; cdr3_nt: TGTGCCAGCAGCGCAACTAGCGGGGGGGCCCCCGGGGAGCTGTTTTTT; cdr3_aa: CASSATSGGAPGELFF
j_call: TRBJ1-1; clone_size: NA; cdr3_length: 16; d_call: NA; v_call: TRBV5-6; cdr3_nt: TGTGCCAGCAGCTTGGGCGTAGGGGCCCAGAACACTGAAGCTTTCTTT; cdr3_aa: CASSLGVGAQNTEAFF
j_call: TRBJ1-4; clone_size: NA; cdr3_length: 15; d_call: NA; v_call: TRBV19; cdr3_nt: TGTGCCAGTAGGACCACCGGGACAATTCATGAAAAACTGTTTTTT; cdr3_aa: CASRTTGTIHEKLFF
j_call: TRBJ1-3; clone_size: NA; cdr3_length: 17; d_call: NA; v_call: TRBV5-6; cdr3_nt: TGTGCCAGCAGCTTCTTCGGGGCGGGGTACTCTGGAAACACCATATATTTT; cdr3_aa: CASSFFGAGYSGNTIYF
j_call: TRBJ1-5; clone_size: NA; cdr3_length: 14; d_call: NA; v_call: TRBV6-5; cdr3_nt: TGTGCCAGCAGACCTATACACGTCAATCAGCCCCAGCATTTT; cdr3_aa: CASRPIHVNQPQHF
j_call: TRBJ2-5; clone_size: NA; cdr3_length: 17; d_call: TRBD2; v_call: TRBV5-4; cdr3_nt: TGTGCCAGCAGCCCAAACATACTAGCGGGGGGGCTGAAGACCCAGTACTTC; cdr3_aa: CASSPNILAGGLKTQYF
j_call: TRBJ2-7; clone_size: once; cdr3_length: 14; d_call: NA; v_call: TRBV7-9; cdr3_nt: TGTGCCAGCAGCAACCGGGACGGAGCCTACGAGCAGTACTTC; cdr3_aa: CASSNRDGAYEQYF
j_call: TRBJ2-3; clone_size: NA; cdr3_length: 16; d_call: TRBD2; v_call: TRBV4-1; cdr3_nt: TGCGCCAGCAGCCACCCGACTAGCGGGAGCACAGATACGCAGTATTTT; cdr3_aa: CASSHPTSGSTDTQYF
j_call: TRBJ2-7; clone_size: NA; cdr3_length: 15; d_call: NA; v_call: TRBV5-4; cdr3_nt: TGTGCCAGCAGCCCGGACAGGGCGGGGGCCTACGAGCAGTACTTC; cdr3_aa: CASSPDRAGAYEQYF
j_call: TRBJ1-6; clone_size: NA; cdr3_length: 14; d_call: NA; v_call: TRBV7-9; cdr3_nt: TGTGCCAGCAGTTCGTACTCCTATAATTCACCCCTCCACTTT; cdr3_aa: CASSSYSYNSPLHF
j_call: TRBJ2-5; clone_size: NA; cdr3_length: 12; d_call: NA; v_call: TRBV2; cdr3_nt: TGTGCCAGCTTGGTCGTGGGAGAGACCCAGTACTTC; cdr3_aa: CASLVVGETQYF
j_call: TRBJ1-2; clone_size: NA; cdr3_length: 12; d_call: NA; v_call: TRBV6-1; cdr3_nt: TGTGCCACCACGGACAACAACTATGGCTACACCTTC; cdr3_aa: CATTDNNYGYTF
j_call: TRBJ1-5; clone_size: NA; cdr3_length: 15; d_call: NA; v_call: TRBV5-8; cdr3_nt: TGTGCCAGCAGCTTTAAGACAGGACCAAATCAGCCCCAGCATTTT; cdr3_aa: CASSFKTGPNQPQHF
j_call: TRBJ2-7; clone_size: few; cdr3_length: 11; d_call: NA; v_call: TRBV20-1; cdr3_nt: TGCAGTGCTAGAGATAACAACGAGCAGTACTTC; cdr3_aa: CSARDNNEQYF
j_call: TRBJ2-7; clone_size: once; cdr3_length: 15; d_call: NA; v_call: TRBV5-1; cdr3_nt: TGCGCCAGCAGCCCGGGGGGCGCGTTCTCCTACGAGCAGTACTTC; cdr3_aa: CASSPGGAFSYEQYF
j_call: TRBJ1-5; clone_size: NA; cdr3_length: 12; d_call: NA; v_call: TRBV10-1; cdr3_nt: TGCGCCAGCAGTGCGGGGTCTCAGCCCCAGCATTTT; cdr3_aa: CASSAGSQPQHF
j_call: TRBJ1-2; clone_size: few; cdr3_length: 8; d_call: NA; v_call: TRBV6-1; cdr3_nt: TGTGCCAGCAGTGGCTACACCTTC; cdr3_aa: CASSGYTF
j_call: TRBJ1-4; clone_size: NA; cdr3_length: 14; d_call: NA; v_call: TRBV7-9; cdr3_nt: TGTGCCAGCAGCCGAGTTGCAACTAATGAAAAACTGTTTTTT; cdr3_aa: CASSRVATNEKLFF
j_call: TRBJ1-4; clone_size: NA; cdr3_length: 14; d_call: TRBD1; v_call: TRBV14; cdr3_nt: TGTGCCAGCAGCCCCCGGACAGGGCGTGAAAAACTGTTTTTT; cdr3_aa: CASSPRTGREKLFF
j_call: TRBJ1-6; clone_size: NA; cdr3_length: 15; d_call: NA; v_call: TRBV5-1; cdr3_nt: TGCGCCAGCAGCCCGGGGCAGAACTATAATTCACCCCTCCACTTT; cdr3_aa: CASSPGQNYNSPLHF
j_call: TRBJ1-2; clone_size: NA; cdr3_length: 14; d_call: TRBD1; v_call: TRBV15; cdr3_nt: TGTGCCACCAGTGGGGCAGGGGGCTTTGGTGGCTACACCTTC; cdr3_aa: CATSGAGGFGGYTF
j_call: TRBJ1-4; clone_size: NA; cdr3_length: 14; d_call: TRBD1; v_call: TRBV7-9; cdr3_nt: TGTGCCAGCAGCCGGGACAGGGATAATGAAAAACTGTTTTTT; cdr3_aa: CASSRDRDNEKLFF
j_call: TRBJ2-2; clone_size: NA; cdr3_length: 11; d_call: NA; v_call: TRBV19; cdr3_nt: TGTGCCAGTAGCACCACCGGGGAGCTGTTTTTT; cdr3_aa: CASSTTGELFF
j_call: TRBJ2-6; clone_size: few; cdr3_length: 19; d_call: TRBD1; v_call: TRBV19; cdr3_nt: TGTGCCAGTAGTACCCTAACCGGGACAGGACTCTCTGGGGCCAACGTCCTGACTTTC; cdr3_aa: CASSTLTGTGLSGANVLTF
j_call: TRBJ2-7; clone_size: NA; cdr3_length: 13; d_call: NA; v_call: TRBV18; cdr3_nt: TGTGCCAGCTCACACAGTACGTCCTACGAGCAGTACTTC; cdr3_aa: CASSHSTSYEQYF
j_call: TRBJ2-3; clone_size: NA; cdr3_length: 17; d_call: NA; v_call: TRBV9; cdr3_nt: TGTGCCAGCAGCGCGAAACAGGGAATCTTCAGCACAGATACGCAGTATTTT; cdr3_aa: CASSAKQGIFSTDTQYF
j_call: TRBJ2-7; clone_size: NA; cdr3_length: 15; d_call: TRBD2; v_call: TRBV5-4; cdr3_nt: TGTGCCAGCAGCTTGTCCGGGACTAGGAGCTACGAGCAGTACTTC; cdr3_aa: CASSLSGTRSYEQYF
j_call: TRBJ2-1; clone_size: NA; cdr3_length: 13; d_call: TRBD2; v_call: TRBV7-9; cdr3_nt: TGTGCCAGCTCGGGAGGGCCCTACAATGAGCAGTTCTTC; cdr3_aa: CASSGGPYNEQFF
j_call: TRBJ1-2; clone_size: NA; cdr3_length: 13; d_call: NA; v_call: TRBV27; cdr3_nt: TGTGCCAGCAGTTCCCACGACAGCTATGGCTACACCTTC; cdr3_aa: CASSSHDSYGYTF
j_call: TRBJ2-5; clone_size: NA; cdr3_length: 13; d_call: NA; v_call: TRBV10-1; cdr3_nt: TGCGCCAGCAGTGAACAGGACCAAGAGACCCAGTACTTC; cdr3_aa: CASSEQDQETQYF
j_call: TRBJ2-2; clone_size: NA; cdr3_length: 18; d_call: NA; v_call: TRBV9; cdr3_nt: TGTGCCAGCAGCGCCGCACTACTCGAACTCCCCCCACCCGGGGAGCTGTTTTTT; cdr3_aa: CASSAALLELPPPGELFF
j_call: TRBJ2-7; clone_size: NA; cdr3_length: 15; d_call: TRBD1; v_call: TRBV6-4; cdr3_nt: TGTGCCAGCAGACAACCGGGACAGGGGATCGACGAGCAGTACTTC; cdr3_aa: CASRQPGQGIDEQYF
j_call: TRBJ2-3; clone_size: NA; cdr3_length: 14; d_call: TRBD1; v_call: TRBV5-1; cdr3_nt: TGCGCCAGCAGCCGATGGACAGGGCAAGATACGCAGTATTTT; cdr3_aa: CASSRWTGQDTQYF
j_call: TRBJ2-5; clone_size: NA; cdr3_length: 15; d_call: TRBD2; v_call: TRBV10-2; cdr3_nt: TGCGCCAGCAGCGCTAGCGGGGGTTTCCAAGAGACCCAGTACTTC; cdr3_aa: CASSASGGFQETQYF
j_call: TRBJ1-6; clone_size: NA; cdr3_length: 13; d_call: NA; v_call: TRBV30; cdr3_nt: TGTGCCTGGAGTGTACAGAATAATTCACCCCTCCACTTT; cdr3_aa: CAWSVQNNSPLHF
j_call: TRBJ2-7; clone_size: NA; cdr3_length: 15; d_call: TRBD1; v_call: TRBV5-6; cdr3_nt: TGTGCCAGCAGCTTGGTCGGGACAGGGCTCTACGAGCAGTACTTC; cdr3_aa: CASSLVGTGLYEQYF